One T cell receptor (beta chain) is described in this entry. Antigen: not known. Use of 60 Vbeta and 13 Jbeta primers characterized the PCR. The protocol was immunoSEQ multiplex PCR, while the TCRdb copy is restricted to in-frame clones and leaves out a portion. The sample table includes around 75,000 clones. Germline loops: CDR1 KGHSH, CDR2 LQKENI. The CDR3 consists of 14 residues. Between the trimmed V and J ends, which lost 6 bases and 4 bases, there was a span of 12 bases. These data are taken from a study of cytomegalovirus exposure and HLA in healthy donors. Broader study findings: Common viral pathogens (according to a later analysis) appeared linked to several of the most significant clusters.

This sequence was found in a man between 50 and 59 years old in good health and CMV-seropositive. The V and J genes are TRBV18 and TRBJ2-2; TRBD2 might be the D (6 bases). The sample consisted of PBMCs. CDR3 DNA sequence: TGTGCCAGCTCCCTCCGGGGGTCCACCGGGGAGCTGTTTTTT. This encodes CASSLRGSTGELFF.